Here is one TCR beta chain with its context. Its target is not known. The study pooled second doses at about 4 or about 12 weeks. Assay: immunoSEQ multiplex PCR; the TCRdb copy retains only in-frame clones and omits some. The sample shows approximately 91,000 clones, about 91% of them seen only once. The sample is drawn from a study of T cell responses to AZD1222 COVID-19 vaccine. Study findings and constraints: Researchers took repertoire samples only after the peak T cell response had come.

This TCR was sampled from an adult who received the AZD1222 COVID-19 vaccine. The sample was peripheral blood, taken 28 days after the second AZD1222 dose.

The CDR3: CAWNSDRGGEQYF. The DNA for the CDR3 is TGTGCCTGGAACTCAGACAGGGGAGGGGAGCAGTACTTC. The chain links TRBV30 to TRBJ2-7, with D possibly TRBD1 on 8 matching bases. CDR3 length: 13 residues. Germline-derived CDR1 and CDR2 are GTSNPN and SVGIG (reference sequence). The V and J ends lost 4 bases and 7 bases respectively, with 17 bases between them.